The text below deals with one TCR beta chain. Its antigen is as yet unknown. This PCR relied on a set of 60 Vbeta primers and 13 Jbeta primers. Only in-frame clones appear in the TCRdb table, and some are missing; sequencing was by immunoSEQ multiplex PCR. The sample records around 81,000 clones, roughly 60% being singletons. The sample is drawn from a study of cytomegalovirus exposure and HLA in healthy donors. Study outcomes and limitations: A later analysis found that most CMV-associated TCR beta chains appeared HLA-restricted.

The ends were cut back, 5 bases at V and 6 bases at J, with 15 bases in the middle. This CDR3 spans 14 amino acids. Germline assignment: CDR1 SGHDT and CDR2 YYEEEE. The TCR sequence derives from a man aged 25 to 40 in good health and CMV-seropositive. Input material: PBMCs. The chain combines TRBV5-6 with TRBJ2-1, with D possibly matching TRBD2 (6 bases). In DNA, the CDR3 is TGTGCCAGCAGACAGACCGGGGGAATCAATGAGCAGTTCTTC. Its protein is CASRQTGGINEQFF.